The rows below give T cell receptor beta chains drawn from one sample of a study of T-cell reconstitution after alpha-beta-depleted transplantation in children. TCRdb re-called the PCR reads with MiXCR, one entry per CDR3 protein. The table shows around 300,000 distinct CDR3 sequences, with around 25% occurring only once. Source: PBMCs, mostly from graft donor cells, taken 180 days after TCRalphabeta/CD19-depleted stem cell transplant. The source of these receptors is a male patient aged 10 to 17 who had a stem cell transplant for acute lymphoblastic leukemia, so the T cells may come from the graft donor. CDR3s include the opening cysteine and the closing phenylalanine or tryptophan. D genes are given only for firm matches. A clone size is listed for some rows: how often the clone was seen (once, few, many), or a class if it is expanded.

V gene: TRBV5-6
D gene: TRBD1
J gene: TRBJ1-2
clone size: few
CDR3 protein: CASSLAATGAPYGYTF
CDR3 DNA: TGTGCCAGCAGCTTGGCCGCGACAGGGGCGCCCTATGGCTACACCTTC

V gene: TRBV20-1
D gene: TRBD2
J gene: TRBJ2-7
clone size: -
CDR3 protein: CSASKAGGYEQYF
CDR3 DNA: TGCAGTGCTAGCAAGGCGGGAGGCTACGAGCAGTACTTC

V gene: TRBV12-3/TRBV12-4
D gene: -
J gene: TRBJ1-1
clone size: many
CDR3 protein: CASSFAEAFF
CDR3 DNA: TGTGCCAGCAGTTTCGCTGAAGCTTTCTTT

V gene: TRBV27
D gene: -
J gene: TRBJ2-1
clone size: few
CDR3 protein: CASSSPPWEASYNEQFF
CDR3 DNA: TGTGCCAGCAGTTCCCCCCCGTGGGAGGCTTCCTACAATGAGCAGTTCTTC

V gene: TRBV12-3/TRBV12-4
D gene: -
J gene: TRBJ2-7
clone size: many
CDR3 protein: CASSLGPTYEQYF
CDR3 DNA: TGTGCCAGCAGTTTAGGACCGACCTACGAGCAGTACTTC

V gene: TRBV3-1
D gene: -
J gene: TRBJ2-5
clone size: many
CDR3 protein: CASNDRIWETQYF
CDR3 DNA: TGTGCCAGCAATGACAGGATCTGGGAGACCCAGTACTTC

V gene: TRBV27
D gene: TRBD1
J gene: TRBJ2-7
clone size: -
CDR3 protein: CASSLSRDRYEQYF
CDR3 DNA: TGTGCCAGCAGTTTATCCCGGGACAGGTACGAGCAGTACTTC

V gene: TRBV5-5
D gene: -
J gene: TRBJ1-1
clone size: few
CDR3 protein: CASSQSTEAFF
CDR3 DNA: TGTGCCAGCAGCCAGAGTACTGAAGCTTTCTTT

V gene: TRBV12-3/TRBV12-4
D gene: -
J gene: TRBJ2-7
clone size: -
CDR3 protein: CASSLPTVSYEQYF
CDR3 DNA: TGTGCCAGCAGTTTACCCACAGTTTCCTACGAGCAGTACTTC

V gene: TRBV20-1
D gene: TRBD1
J gene: TRBJ2-1
clone size: few
CDR3 protein: CSANPEDRVNEQFF
CDR3 DNA: TGCAGTGCCAACCCTGAGGACAGGGTCAATGAGCAGTTCTTC

V gene: TRBV12-3/TRBV12-4
D gene: -
J gene: TRBJ1-5
clone size: -
CDR3 protein: CASMVDRNYNQPQHF
CDR3 DNA: TGTGCCAGCATGGTGGACCGCAACTACAATCAGCCCCAGCATTTT

V gene: TRBV21-1
D gene: -
J gene: TRBJ2-3
clone size: -
CDR3 protein: CASSWVSTDTQYF
CDR3 DNA: TGTGCCAGCAGCTGGGTCAGCACAGATACGCAGTATTTT

V gene: TRBV14
D gene: -
J gene: TRBJ1-6
clone size: -
CDR3 protein: CASSQEAAYNSPLHF
CDR3 DNA: TGTGCCAGCAGCCAAGAGGCAGCCTATAATTCACCCCTCCACTTT

V gene: TRBV7-9
D gene: TRBD1
J gene: TRBJ2-7
clone size: few
CDR3 protein: CASSLVGTVPYEQYF
CDR3 DNA: TGTGCCAGCAGCTTAGTTGGGACAGTCCCCTACGAGCAGTACTTC

V gene: TRBV5-1
D gene: TRBD1
J gene: TRBJ2-7
clone size: many
CDR3 protein: CASSRQGASYEQYF
CDR3 DNA: TGCGCCAGCAGTCGACAGGGGGCATCCTACGAGCAGTACTTC

V gene: TRBV12-3/TRBV12-4
D gene: -
J gene: TRBJ2-5
clone size: -
CDR3 protein: CASSFAVTQYF
CDR3 DNA: TGTGCCAGCAGCTTCGCCGTGACCCAGTACTTC

V gene: TRBV28
D gene: -
J gene: TRBJ1-5
clone size: few
CDR3 protein: CASSLDGAFNQPQHF
CDR3 DNA: TGTGCCAGCAGTTTGGACGGGGCCTTCAATCAGCCCCAGCATTTT

V gene: TRBV14
D gene: TRBD1
J gene: TRBJ2-3
clone size: -
CDR3 protein: CASSHFRGTGDTQYF
CDR3 DNA: TGTGCCAGCAGCCATTTCCGAGGGACAGGGGATACGCAGTATTTT

V gene: TRBV20-1
D gene: -
J gene: TRBJ2-5
clone size: -
CDR3 protein: CSGRSQETQYF
CDR3 DNA: TGCAGTGGCCGCTCCCAAGAGACCCAGTACTTC

V gene: TRBV20-1
D gene: TRBD1
J gene: TRBJ1-5
clone size: few
CDR3 protein: CSATGGRGQPQHF
CDR3 DNA: TGCAGTGCGACAGGGGGCAGGGGTCAGCCCCAGCATTTT

V gene: TRBV20-1
D gene: -
J gene: TRBJ2-3
clone size: few
CDR3 protein: CSTDGGGATDTQYF
CDR3 DNA: TGCAGTACAGATGGAGGGGGCGCGACAGATACGCAGTATTTT

V gene: TRBV24-1
D gene: TRBD1
J gene: TRBJ2-4
clone size: few
CDR3 protein: CATSDPGQSKNIQYF
CDR3 DNA: TGTGCCACCAGTGACCCGGGACAGAGCAAAAACATTCAGTACTTC

V gene: TRBV9
D gene: -
J gene: TRBJ2-2
clone size: -
CDR3 protein: CASSVATSGTGELFF
CDR3 DNA: TGTGCCAGCAGCGTAGCGACCTCCGGAACCGGGGAGCTGTTTTTT

V gene: TRBV28
D gene: -
J gene: TRBJ1-1
clone size: -
CDR3 protein: CASSRPGVMGTEAFF
CDR3 DNA: TGTGCCAGCAGCCGCCCAGGGGTAATGGGCACTGAAGCTTTCTTT

V gene: TRBV12-3/TRBV12-4
D gene: TRBD1
J gene: TRBJ1-2
clone size: -
CDR3 protein: CASSRDRVSGYTF
CDR3 DNA: TGTGCCAGCAGTCGGGACAGGGTCAGCGGCTACACCTTC

V gene: TRBV7-9
D gene: TRBD1
J gene: TRBJ2-5
clone size: -
CDR3 protein: CASSSRQGTQETQYF
CDR3 DNA: TGTGCCAGCAGCTCGAGACAGGGCACCCAAGAGACCCAGTACTTC

V gene: TRBV4-1
D gene: TRBD1
J gene: TRBJ1-2
clone size: few
CDR3 protein: CASSSDDRGRLGYTF
CDR3 DNA: TGCGCCAGCAGCTCCGACGACAGGGGGCGGCTTGGCTACACCTTC

V gene: TRBV4-1
D gene: -
J gene: TRBJ2-4
clone size: few
CDR3 protein: CASSRLAVAKNIQYF
CDR3 DNA: TGCGCCAGCAGCCGATTAGCGGTAGCCAAAAACATTCAGTACTTC

V gene: TRBV12-3/TRBV12-4
D gene: -
J gene: TRBJ2-5
clone size: few
CDR3 protein: CASSFWGETQYF
CDR3 DNA: TGTGCCAGCAGTTTCTGGGGAGAGACCCAGTACTTC

V gene: TRBV27
D gene: TRBD1
J gene: TRBJ2-1
clone size: -
CDR3 protein: CASSLSGGLIF
CDR3 DNA: TGTGCCAGCAGTTTATCAGGGGGCCTGATCTTC

V gene: TRBV18
D gene: -
J gene: TRBJ2-1
clone size: few
CDR3 protein: CASSHTSRLVREQFF
CDR3 DNA: TGTGCCAGCTCACACACGTCGAGACTAGTTCGCGAGCAGTTCTTC

V gene: TRBV7-6
D gene: TRBD2
J gene: TRBJ2-1
clone size: -
CDR3 protein: CASSLGGLAGVYNEQFF
CDR3 DNA: TGTGCCAGCAGCTTAGGTGGGCTAGCGGGAGTCTACAATGAGCAGTTCTTC

V gene: TRBV12-5
D gene: TRBD2
J gene: TRBJ2-1
clone size: few
CDR3 protein: CASGLALAGVSGGYEQFF
CDR3 DNA: TGTGCTAGTGGTTTGGCCCTAGCGGGAGTTTCTGGTGGGTATGAGCAGTTCTTC

V gene: TRBV29-1
D gene: -
J gene: TRBJ2-6
clone size: -
CDR3 protein: CSVESGRPSGANVLTF
CDR3 DNA: TGCAGCGTTGAAAGTGGTCGTCCCTCTGGGGCCAACGTCCTGACTTTC

V gene: TRBV7-6
D gene: -
J gene: TRBJ1-1
clone size: -
CDR3 protein: CASSPWGRAKRLNTEAFF
CDR3 DNA: TGTGCCAGCAGCCCCTGGGGGCGGGCAAAACGCTTGAACACTGAAGCTTTCTTT

V gene: TRBV20-1
D gene: -
J gene: TRBJ2-7
clone size: -
CDR3 protein: CSARDPGDPSYEQYF
CDR3 DNA: TGCAGTGCTAGAGACCCGGGGGACCCCTCCTACGAGCAGTACTTC

V gene: TRBV14
D gene: TRBD2
J gene: TRBJ2-1
clone size: -
CDR3 protein: CASSQAGTSIRGEQFF
CDR3 DNA: TGTGCCAGCAGCCAGGCCGGGACTAGCATTCGTGGTGAGCAGTTCTTC

V gene: TRBV27
D gene: TRBD1
J gene: TRBJ2-2
clone size: -
CDR3 protein: CASSPWTGFTGELFF
CDR3 DNA: TGTGCCAGCAGTCCCTGGACAGGGTTCACCGGGGAGCTGTTTTTT

V gene: TRBV12-3/TRBV12-4
D gene: TRBD2
J gene: TRBJ2-7
clone size: many
CDR3 protein: CASSRSGSYEQYF
CDR3 DNA: TGTGCCAGCAGTAGAAGCGGGAGCTACGAGCAGTACTTC

V gene: TRBV11-1
D gene: -
J gene: TRBJ2-7
clone size: -
CDR3 protein: CASSSKTRDSEQYF
CDR3 DNA: TGTGCCAGCAGCTCTAAAACTAGGGACTCCGAGCAGTACTTC

V gene: TRBV6-5
D gene: TRBD1
J gene: TRBJ2-7
clone size: -
CDR3 protein: CASSYLGQSYEQYF
CDR3 DNA: TGTGCCAGCAGTTACTTGGGACAGTCCTACGAGCAGTACTTC

V gene: TRBV12-3/TRBV12-4
D gene: TRBD1
J gene: TRBJ2-3
clone size: few
CDR3 protein: CASSRGQTDTQYF
CDR3 DNA: TGTGCCAGCAGCCGGGGACAGACAGATACGCAGTATTTT

V gene: TRBV5-1
D gene: -
J gene: TRBJ1-1
clone size: few
CDR3 protein: CASSRDGLPTLNTEAFF
CDR3 DNA: TGCGCCAGCAGCCGAGACGGACTCCCTACGCTGAACACTGAAGCTTTCTTT

V gene: TRBV27
D gene: TRBD2
J gene: TRBJ2-7
clone size: few
CDR3 protein: CASSPLAGGGEQYF
CDR3 DNA: TGTGCCAGCAGTCCATTGGCGGGAGGGGGGGAGCAGTACTTC

V gene: TRBV4-1
D gene: -
J gene: TRBJ2-7
clone size: few
CDR3 protein: CASSQGHRDTYEQYF
CDR3 DNA: TGCGCCAGCAGCCAAGGTCACCGGGACACCTACGAGCAGTACTTC

V gene: TRBV7-8
D gene: -
J gene: TRBJ2-5
clone size: -
CDR3 protein: CASSSGEGTQYF
CDR3 DNA: TGTGCCAGCAGCTCTGGCGAAGGGACCCAGTACTTC

V gene: TRBV28
D gene: TRBD2
J gene: TRBJ2-3
clone size: -
CDR3 protein: CAIHAGVETDTQYF
CDR3 DNA: TGTGCTATACACGCGGGAGTGGAGACAGATACGCAGTATTTT

V gene: TRBV25-1
D gene: TRBD1
J gene: TRBJ1-2
clone size: -
CDR3 protein: CASTVQGNNYGYTF
CDR3 DNA: TGTGCCAGCACCGTACAGGGGAATAACTATGGCTACACCTTC

V gene: TRBV28
D gene: -
J gene: TRBJ1-6
clone size: few
CDR3 protein: CASSLLPGTNSPLHF
CDR3 DNA: TGTGCCAGCAGTTTATTGCCAGGGACTAATTCACCCCTCCACTTT

V gene: TRBV12-5
D gene: -
J gene: TRBJ2-1
clone size: few
CDR3 protein: CASGRGPNEQFF
CDR3 DNA: TGTGCTAGTGGTCGGGGACCCAATGAGCAGTTCTTC

V gene: TRBV24-1
D gene: -
J gene: TRBJ2-1
clone size: few
CDR3 protein: CATPSSGTEQIF
CDR3 DNA: TGTGCCACCCCATCCTCCGGGACGGAGCAGATCTTC

V gene: TRBV12-3/TRBV12-4
D gene: -
J gene: TRBJ2-7
clone size: few
CDR3 protein: CASSFEQWNYIRPYEQYF
CDR3 DNA: TGTGCCAGCAGTTTTGAACAGTGGAACTATATTAGGCCCTACGAGCAGTACTTC

V gene: TRBV7-9
D gene: -
J gene: TRBJ2-5
clone size: few
CDR3 protein: CASSHPIQAPQETQYF
CDR3 DNA: TGTGCCAGCAGCCATCCCATCCAGGCTCCTCAAGAGACCCAGTACTTC